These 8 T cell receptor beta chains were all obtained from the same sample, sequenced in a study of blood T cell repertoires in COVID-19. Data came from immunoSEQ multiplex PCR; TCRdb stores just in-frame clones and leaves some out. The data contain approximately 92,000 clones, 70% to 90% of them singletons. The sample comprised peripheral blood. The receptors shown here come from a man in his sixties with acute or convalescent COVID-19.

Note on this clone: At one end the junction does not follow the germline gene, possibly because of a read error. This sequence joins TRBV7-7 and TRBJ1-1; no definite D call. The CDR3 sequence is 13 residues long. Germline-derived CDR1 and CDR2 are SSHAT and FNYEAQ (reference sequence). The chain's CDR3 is CASSLSTDTEAFF. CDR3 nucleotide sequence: TGTGCTAGCAGCTTATCTACGGACACTGAAGCTTTCTTT.

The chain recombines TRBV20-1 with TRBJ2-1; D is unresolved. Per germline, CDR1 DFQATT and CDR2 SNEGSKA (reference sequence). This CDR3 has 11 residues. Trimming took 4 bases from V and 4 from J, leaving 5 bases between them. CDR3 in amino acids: CSAILYNEQFF. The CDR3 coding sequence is TGCAGTGCTATATTGTACAATGAGCAGTTCTTC.

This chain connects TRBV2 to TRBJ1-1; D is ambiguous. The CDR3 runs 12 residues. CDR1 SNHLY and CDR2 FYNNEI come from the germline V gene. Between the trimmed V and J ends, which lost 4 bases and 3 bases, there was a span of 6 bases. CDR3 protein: CASSVFYTEAFF. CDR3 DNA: TGTGCCAGCAGTGTATTCTACACTGAAGCTTTCTTT.

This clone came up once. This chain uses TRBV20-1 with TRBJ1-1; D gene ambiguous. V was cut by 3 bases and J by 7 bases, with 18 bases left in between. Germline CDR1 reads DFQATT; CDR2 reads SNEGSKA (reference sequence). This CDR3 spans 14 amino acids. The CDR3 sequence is CSASRGIVLSEAFF. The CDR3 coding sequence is TGCAGTGCTAGTAGAGGTATCGTTCTGAGTGAAGCTTTCTTT.

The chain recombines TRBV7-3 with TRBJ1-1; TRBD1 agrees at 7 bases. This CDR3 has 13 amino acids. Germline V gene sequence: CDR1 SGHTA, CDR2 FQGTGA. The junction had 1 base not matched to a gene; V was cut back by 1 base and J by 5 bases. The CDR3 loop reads CASSLSRGTEAFF. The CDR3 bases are TGTGCCAGCAGCTTAAGCAGGGGGACTGAAGCTTTCTTT.

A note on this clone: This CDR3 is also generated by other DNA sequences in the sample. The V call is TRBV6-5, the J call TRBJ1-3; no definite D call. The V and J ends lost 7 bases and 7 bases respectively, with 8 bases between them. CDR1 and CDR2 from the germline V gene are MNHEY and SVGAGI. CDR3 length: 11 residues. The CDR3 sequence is CASTRGNTIYF. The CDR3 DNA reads TGTGCCAGCACTCGAGGGAACACCATATATTTT.

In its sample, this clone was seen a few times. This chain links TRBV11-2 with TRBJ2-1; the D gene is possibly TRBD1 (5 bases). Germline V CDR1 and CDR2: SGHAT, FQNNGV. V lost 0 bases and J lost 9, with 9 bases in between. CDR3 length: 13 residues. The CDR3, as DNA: TGTGCCAGCAGCTTAGAGACAGCAAGTGAGCAGTTCTTC. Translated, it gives CASSLETASEQFF. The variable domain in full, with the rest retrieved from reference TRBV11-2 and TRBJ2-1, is EAGVAQSPRYKIIEKRQSVAFWCNPISGHATLYWYQQILGQGPKLLIQFQNNGVVDDSQLPKDRFSAERLKGVDSTLKIQPAKLEDSAVYLCASSLETASEQFFGPGTRLTVL.

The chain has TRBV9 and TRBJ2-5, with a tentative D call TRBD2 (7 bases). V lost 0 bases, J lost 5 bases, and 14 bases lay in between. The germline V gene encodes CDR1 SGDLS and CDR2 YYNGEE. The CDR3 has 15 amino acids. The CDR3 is CASSVGARGGETQYF. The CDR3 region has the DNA TGTGCCAGCAGCGTAGGGGCCAGGGGAGGGGAGACCCAGTACTTC.